What follows describes a single TCR beta chain. Its specific antigen is unknown. Base qualities were left out, and no much larger clone turns up one base away. TCRbeta libraries were sequenced on an Illumina MiSeq, and an average of about 40,000 productive templates per sample was obtained. Using multiplex PCR amplification, the immunoSEQ assay generated the TCRbeta CDR3 libraries. Under the source paper's analysis protocol: Repertoire diversity was computed as previously defined, with values near 0 indicating extremely monoclonal samples. Imported from immuneACCESS, the table was reduced by TCRdb to in-frame sequences with V and J called. These copies leave out some clones; in studies compared against another copy, an unresolved V gene accounts for under half, and the cause of the remainder is not known. That table is the source of V, J and clone size, and D and trimming were worked out from the DNA. Across this sample there are about 5,500 clones, with about 93% seen only once. Around a third of the sample comes from the top ten.

Via the germline V gene (reference sequence), CDR1 is LNHDA and CDR2 SQIVND. From its cysteine to its phenylalanine, the CDR3 spans 16 amino acids. Of the read, only the CDR3 DNA is kept; its 48 bases are in frame from base 1. Compared with germline, V lacks 5 bases and J lacks 6 bases; bases without a gene match: 10. This specimen comes from a study of STAT3 mutations in large granular lymphocyte leukemia (dated by TCRdb to the late 2010s). Turning to the overall study: In roughly half of the longitudinally sequenced T-LGLL patients, canonical activating STAT3 mutations were detected. More than half of T-LGLL patients received one or more immunosuppressive therapy regimens, with hematologic response in over 35% of those treated. Each patient was sequenced at an average of about 3.6 time points, ranging from 2 to 8 samplings. A couple of patients with natural killer LGL leukemia were also sequenced longitudinally as controls within the study. Roughly 18 representative T-LGLL cases were selected from an initial cohort of over 200 LGL patients for longitudinal TCRbeta and STAT3 sequencing. Serial deep sequencing of TCRbeta CDR3 and STAT3 was performed in patients with T-cell large granular lymphocyte leukemia to reconstruct clonal hierarchy and dynamics.

The research as a whole found: In several patients, dominant TCR clone burden exceeded STAT3 mutant burden, suggesting STAT3 mutation arose secondarily within a pre-expanded clone. Variable intervals between samplings and differing treatment regimens complicated linking therapy response to changes in TCR clonal burden. Since codominant clonotypes persisted in some patients, a small but highly pathogenic clone may have gone undetected. At least one immunodominant TCRbeta clonotype was present in every T-LGLL patient, and multiple immunodominant subclonotypes appeared in about half of the T-LGLL patients. In 6 of 18 patients, TCR clonotype switching occurred after therapy, and every newly emerging clone was STAT3 wild type. Because no samples were available when a clone first appeared, clonal expansion had to be inferred from samplings taken at other points.

The same DNA, extracted from blood mononuclear cells, served for both the TCR sequencing and the STAT3 sequencing. The sequence joins TRBV19 to TRBJ2-1; 10 central bases correspond to TRBD2. Sequencing was carried out using peripheral blood mononuclear cells. This clonotype was sampled from a man in his sixties with T-cell large granular lymphocyte leukemia. Some clones in this sample may be carry-over from other donors' samples. The age is the age at diagnosis. The sequence in DNA is TGTGCCAGTAGTTTGGGGGGAGCGGGAGGGGTCAATGAGCAGTTCTTC. This is translated as CASSLGGAGGVNEQFF.